This is a list of T cell receptor beta chains from one sample in a study of shared clonotypes between healthy human individuals. Sequenced by immunoSEQ multiplex PCR; TCRdb stores in-frame clones only, minus some. The sample shows millions of clones, more than 85% of them seen only once. The sample taken for sequencing was naive CD4+ T cells from PBMCs. These receptors were obtained from a man between 18 and 35 years old in good health. Some clones in this sample may be carry-over from other donors' samples. CDR3s include the opening cysteine and the closing phenylalanine or tryptophan. D genes are given only for firm matches. The size entry is marked missing in some rows and otherwise reads once, few, many or a size class.

once 14 TRBJ1-2 TRBD1 TRBV5-1 TGCGCCAGCAGCGGAACGACAGGGGACTATGGCTACACCTTC CASSGTTGDYGYTF
. 15 TRBJ1-4 . TRBV7-3 TGTGCCAGCAGCCCCGGGACGGAAGTTAATGAAAAACTGTTTTTT CASSPGTEVNEKLFF
. 17 TRBJ1-3 . TRBV4-1 TGCGCCAGCAGCCAAGCAGGGAGGGGGGCCTCTGGAAACACCATATATTTT CASSQAGRGASGNTIYF
. 15 TRBJ2-7 TRBD1 TRBV5-1 TGCGCCAGCAGCTACATGGGACAGGGGGCGCGGGAGCAGTACTTC CASSYMGQGAREQYF
. 16 TRBJ2-1 TRBD2 TRBV5-1 TGCGCCAGCAGCGAAAGCGGGGCGAGCTCCTACAATGAGCAGTTCTTC CASSESGASSYNEQFF
. 16 TRBJ2-7 TRBD1 TRBV5-4 TGTGCCAGCAGCTTGGGGCTAACCCGGGACAGGGGGGAGCAGTACTTC CASSLGLTRDRGEQYF
. 16 TRBJ2-1 . TRBV2 TGTGCCAGCACTCCCTCCGGCGGCTTCTCCTACAATGAGCAGTTCTTC CASTPSGGFSYNEQFF
. 14 TRBJ2-5 TRBD1 TRBV5-6 TGTGCCAGCAGCCAGACCGGGACAGGGAAGGAGCAGTACTTC CASSQTGTGKEQYF
. 15 TRBJ1-6 . TRBV7-9 TGTGCCAGCAGCCGGACCGACCGGGTGGGCTCACCCCTCCACTTT CASSRTDRVGSPLHF
once 13 TRBJ1-2 . TRBV28 TGTGCCAGCAGACGGGATGGGCCCTATGGCTACACCTTC CASRRDGPYGYTF
. 11 TRBJ1-1 . TRBV28 TGTGCCAGCAGTTTACCCTATGAAGCTTTCTTT CASSLPYEAFF
. 14 TRBJ1-1 . TRBV30 TGTGCCTGGAGTCTTAGGAGGAAGAACACTGAAGCTTTCTTT CAWSLRRKNTEAFF
. 14 TRBJ2-1 TRBD2 TRBV28 TGTGCCAGCAGTCCCACAGCGGGAGGCCATGAGCAGTTCTTC CASSPTAGGHEQFF
. 16 TRBJ1-5 . TRBV28 TGTGCCAGCTGGCCGGGCCCTCCCTATAGCAATCAGCCCCAGCATTTT CASWPGPPYSNQPQHF
. 16 TRBJ2-7 . TRBV19 TGTGCCAGTAGTATAGACGCCCGGACAGCCGACTACGAGCAGTACTTC CASSIDARTADYEQYF
. 16 TRBJ2-1 . TRBV28 TGTGCCAGCAGTTCCAAGTGGGACAAAGGCTACAATGAGCAGTTCTTC CASSSKWDKGYNEQFF
. 14 TRBJ2-7 TRBD2 TRBV10-1 TGCGCCAGCAGTGAGGCCGGGACTAGACACGAGCAGTACTTC CASSEAGTRHEQYF
. 16 TRBJ2-7 TRBD2 TRBV14 TGTGCCAGCAGCCCACGGACTAGCGGGAGGGCCCGAGAGCAGTACTTC CASSPRTSGRAREQYF
. 17 TRBJ2-1 . TRBV30 TGTGCCTGGAGTGTATATTTGTCTCCGAGCTCCTACAATGAGCAGTTCTTC CAWSVYLSPSSYNEQFF
. 19 TRBJ2-1 TRBD2 TRBV7-3 TGTGCCAGCAGCGCCACTAGCGGGAGGGTTTGGAGCTCCTACAATGAGCAGTTCTTC CASSATSGRVWSSYNEQFF
. 14 TRBJ1-1 . TRBV5-1 TGCGCCAGCAGCTTGGGCCCAGAGAACACTGAAGCTTTCTTT CASSLGPENTEAFF
once 19 TRBJ2-1 TRBD2 TRBV2 TGTGCCAGCAGCCAGGCCGCCACTTATAGCGGGTCCTCCTACAATGAGCAGTTCTTC CASSQAATYSGSSYNEQFF
. 14 TRBJ1-1 . TRBV6-4 TGTGCCAGCAGTCCTTCGATGGGGGGCACTGAAGCTTTCTTT CASSPSMGGTEAFF
. 15 TRBJ2-7 . TRBV4-2 TGTGCCAGCAGCCAAGAAAGAGAACAGTACTACGAGCAGTACTTC CASSQEREQYYEQYF
. 13 TRBJ1-2 . TRBV25-1 TGTGCCAGCAGTGAGACAGCCAACTATGGCTACACCTTC CASSETANYGYTF
. 13 TRBJ2-3 . TRBV6-1 TGTGCCACCGGTGCGCCAGGCACAGATACGCAGTATTTT CATGAPGTDTQYF
. 16 TRBJ1-3 . TRBV28 TGTGCCAGCAGGGAAACAGGAGGGGGGCATGGAAACACCATATATTTT CASRETGGGHGNTIYF
. 15 TRBJ1-1 . TRBV7-8 TGTGCCAGCAGCTGGGGGGCAGGGCGGAACACTGAAGCTTTCTTT CASSWGAGRNTEAFF
. 19 TRBJ2-7 TRBD2 TRBV7-6 TGTGCCAGCAGCCCTAATTTGCGAGCGGGAGGGCCGAAGTGGGGCGAGCAGTACTTC CASSPNLRAGGPKWGEQYF
. 13 TRBJ2-7 . TRBV28 TGTGCCAGCACCGCCGGGAGACCCTACGAGCAGTACTTC CASTAGRPYEQYF
. 14 TRBJ2-4 TRBD1 TRBV27 TGTGCCAGCAGTACAGGGGCAGCCAAAAACATTCAGTACTTC CASSTGAAKNIQYF
. 15 TRBJ2-1 . TRBV9 TGTGCCAGCAGCGTATTTTCTAGCAGGGCAGGGGAGCAGTTCTTC CASSVFSSRAGEQFF
. 15 TRBJ1-4 . TRBV28 TGTGCCAGCAGTCCACCCAGTGCAACTAATGAAAAACTGTTTTTT CASSPPSATNEKLFF
. 19 TRBJ2-1 TRBD2 TRBV11-1 TGTGCCAGCAGCCAACACCCAACTAGCGGGAGGGCCTCTTTTCGGGAGCAGTTCTTC CASSQHPTSGRASFREQFF
. 15 TRBJ2-7 . TRBV2 TGTGCCAGCAGTGAAGGCGGAGCGCATCCCTACGAGCAGTACTTC CASSEGGAHPYEQYF
once 15 TRBJ1-1 TRBD1 TRBV18 TGTGCCAGCTCACGGGGGACAGGGAGGTTCACTGAAGCTTTCTTT CASSRGTGRFTEAFF
. 13 TRBJ1-4 . TRBV2 TGTGCCAGCAGCATCCGCGTAGGGGAAAAACTGTTTTTT CASSIRVGEKLFF
. 14 TRBJ2-2 . TRBV25-1 TGTGCCAGCAGTGACGGATGGTCTACCGGGGAGCTGTTTTTT CASSDGWSTGELFF
. 12 TRBJ1-1 . TRBV6-1 TGTGCCATGCGAGATCCTAACACTGAAGCTTTCTTT CAMRDPNTEAFF
. 20 TRBJ2-3 TRBD2 TRBV14 TGTGCCAGCAGCCAGAGCGGGTGGGGCGTGGCTAGCGGGAGGGCAGATACGCAGTATTTT CASSQSGWGVASGRADTQYF
. 14 TRBJ2-7 TRBD2 TRBV7-9 TGTGCCAGCAGCTCCAGGACTAGCGGATACGAGCAGTACTTC CASSSRTSGYEQYF
. 14 TRBJ1-2 . TRBV2 TGTGCCAGCAGTGAAATTGGGGCAGACTATGGCTACACCTTC CASSEIGADYGYTF